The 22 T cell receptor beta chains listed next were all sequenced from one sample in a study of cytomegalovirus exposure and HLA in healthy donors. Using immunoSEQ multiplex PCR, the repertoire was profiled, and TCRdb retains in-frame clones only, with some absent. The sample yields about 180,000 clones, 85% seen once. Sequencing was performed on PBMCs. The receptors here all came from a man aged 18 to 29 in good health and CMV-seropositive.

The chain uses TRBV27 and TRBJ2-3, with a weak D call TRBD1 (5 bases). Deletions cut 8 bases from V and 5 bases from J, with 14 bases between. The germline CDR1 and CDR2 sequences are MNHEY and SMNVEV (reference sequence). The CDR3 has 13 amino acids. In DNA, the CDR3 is TGTGCCAGCGCCCACAAAGGGGAAGATACGCAGTATTTT. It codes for CASAHKGEDTQYF.

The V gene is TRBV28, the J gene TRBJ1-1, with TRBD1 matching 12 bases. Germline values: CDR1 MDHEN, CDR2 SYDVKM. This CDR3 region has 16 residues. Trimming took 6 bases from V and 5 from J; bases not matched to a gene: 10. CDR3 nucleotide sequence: TGTGCCAGCAGGGTCCCGGGACAGGGGGCTCGAACTGAAGCTTTCTTT. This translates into CASRVPGQGARTEAFF.

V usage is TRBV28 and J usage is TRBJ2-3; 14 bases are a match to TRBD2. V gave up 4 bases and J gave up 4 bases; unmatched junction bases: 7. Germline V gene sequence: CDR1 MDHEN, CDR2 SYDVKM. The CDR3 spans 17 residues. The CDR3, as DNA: TGTGCCAGCAGTTATCTGACTAGCGGGAGGGCCTCAGATACGCAGTATTTT. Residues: CASSYLTSGRASDTQYF.

CDR3 sequence reads: CASSATLGGNEQFF. The CDR3 DNA reads as TGTGCCAGCAGCGCCACACTGGGGGGCAATGAGCAGTTCTTC. This chain uses TRBV9 with TRBJ2-1; a weak D match, TRBD2 (6 bases). Germline V lookup: CDR1 SGDLS, CDR2 YYNGEE. This CDR3 comprises 14 residues. Trimming removed 3 bases from V and 6 bases from J, with 13 bases in between.

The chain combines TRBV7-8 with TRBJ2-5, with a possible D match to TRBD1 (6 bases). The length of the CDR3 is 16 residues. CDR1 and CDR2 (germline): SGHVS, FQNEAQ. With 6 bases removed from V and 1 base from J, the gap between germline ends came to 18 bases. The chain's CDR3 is CASSQGVGATQETQYF. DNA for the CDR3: TGTGCCAGCAGTCAAGGGGTGGGGGCCACCCAAGAGACCCAGTACTTC.

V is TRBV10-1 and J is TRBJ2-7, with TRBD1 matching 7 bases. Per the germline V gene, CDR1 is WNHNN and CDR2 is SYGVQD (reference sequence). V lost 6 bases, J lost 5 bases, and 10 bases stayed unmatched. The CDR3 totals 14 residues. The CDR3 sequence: CASSRDSSEHEQYF. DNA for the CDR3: TGCGCCAGCAGCAGGGACAGTTCGGAGCACGAGCAGTACTTC.

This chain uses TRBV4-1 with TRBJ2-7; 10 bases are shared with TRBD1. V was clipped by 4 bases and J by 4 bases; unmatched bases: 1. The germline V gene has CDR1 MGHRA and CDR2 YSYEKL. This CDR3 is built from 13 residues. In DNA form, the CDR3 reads TGCGCCAGCAGCCCGGACAGGGGGTACGAGCAGTACTTC. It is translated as CASSPDRGYEQYF.

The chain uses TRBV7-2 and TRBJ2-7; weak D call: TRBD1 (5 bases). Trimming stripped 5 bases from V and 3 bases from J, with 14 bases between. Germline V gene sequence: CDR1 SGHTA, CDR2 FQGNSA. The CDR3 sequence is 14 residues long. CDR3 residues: CASSGALVNYEQYF. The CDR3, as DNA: TGTGCCAGCAGCGGGGCGCTGGTAAACTACGAGCAGTACTTC.

In DNA form, the CDR3 reads TGTGCCAGCAGTGACGTGGACAGGGATCTACCCTACGAGCAGTACTTC. Translating it yields CASSDVDRDLPYEQYF. The V call is TRBV6-4, the J call TRBJ2-7; 8 nucleotides match TRBD1. Per germline, CDR1 MRHNA and CDR2 SNTAGT. The CDR3 totals 16 residues. The ends lost 2 bases at V and 2 bases at J; junction bases unmatched: 8.

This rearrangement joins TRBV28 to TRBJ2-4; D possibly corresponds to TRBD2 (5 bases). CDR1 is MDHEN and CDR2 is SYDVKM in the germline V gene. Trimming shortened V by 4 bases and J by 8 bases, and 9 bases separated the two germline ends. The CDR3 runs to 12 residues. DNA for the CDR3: TGTGCCAGCAGTTCCCTCGGGGACATTCAGTACTTC. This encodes CASSSLGDIQYF.

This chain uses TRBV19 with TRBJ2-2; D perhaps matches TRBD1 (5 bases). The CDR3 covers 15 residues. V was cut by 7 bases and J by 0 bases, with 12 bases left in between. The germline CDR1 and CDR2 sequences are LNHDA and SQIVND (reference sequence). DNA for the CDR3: TGTGCCAGTACCCGATTGGACACGAACACCGGGGAGCTGTTTTTT. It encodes CASTRLDTNTGELFF.

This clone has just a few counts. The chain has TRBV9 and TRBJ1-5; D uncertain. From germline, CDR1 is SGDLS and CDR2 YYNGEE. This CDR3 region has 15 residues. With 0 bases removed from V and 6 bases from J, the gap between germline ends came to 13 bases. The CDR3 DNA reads TGTGCCAGCAGCGTAGGACCAGGAGAGGGTCAGCCCCAGCATTTT. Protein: CASSVGPGEGQPQHF.

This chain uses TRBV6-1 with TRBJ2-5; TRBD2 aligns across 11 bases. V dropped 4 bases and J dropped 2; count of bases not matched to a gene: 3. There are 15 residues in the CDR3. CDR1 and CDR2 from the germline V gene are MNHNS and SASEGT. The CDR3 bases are TGTGCCAGCAGTGTTTTAGCGGGGGGGCAAGAGACCCAGTACTTC. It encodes CASSVLAGGQETQYF.

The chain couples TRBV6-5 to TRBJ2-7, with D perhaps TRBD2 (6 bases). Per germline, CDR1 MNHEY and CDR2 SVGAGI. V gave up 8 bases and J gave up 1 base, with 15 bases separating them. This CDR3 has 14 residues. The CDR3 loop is CASSIADVSYEQYF. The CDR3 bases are TGTGCCAGCTCGATAGCGGATGTATCCTACGAGCAGTACTTC.

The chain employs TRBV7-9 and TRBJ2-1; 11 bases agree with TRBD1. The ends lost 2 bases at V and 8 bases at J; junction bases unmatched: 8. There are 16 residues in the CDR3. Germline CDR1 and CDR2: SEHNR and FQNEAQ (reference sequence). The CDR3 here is CASSLSDGQGAYEQFF. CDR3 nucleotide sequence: TGTGCCAGCAGCTTATCGGACGGACAGGGGGCCTATGAGCAGTTCTTC.

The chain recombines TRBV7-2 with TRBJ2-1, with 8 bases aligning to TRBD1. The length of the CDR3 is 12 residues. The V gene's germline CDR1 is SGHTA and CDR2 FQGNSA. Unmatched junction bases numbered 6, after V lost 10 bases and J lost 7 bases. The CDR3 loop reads CATGQGWNEQFF. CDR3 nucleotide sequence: TGTGCCACCGGACAGGGATGGAATGAGCAGTTCTTC.

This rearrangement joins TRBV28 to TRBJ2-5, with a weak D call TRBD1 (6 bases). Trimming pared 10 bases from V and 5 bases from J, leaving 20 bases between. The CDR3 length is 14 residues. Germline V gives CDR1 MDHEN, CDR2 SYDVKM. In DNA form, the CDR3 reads TGTGCCACGCATGGGCCTACAGGGAGTGAGACCCAGTACTTC. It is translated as CATHGPTGSETQYF.

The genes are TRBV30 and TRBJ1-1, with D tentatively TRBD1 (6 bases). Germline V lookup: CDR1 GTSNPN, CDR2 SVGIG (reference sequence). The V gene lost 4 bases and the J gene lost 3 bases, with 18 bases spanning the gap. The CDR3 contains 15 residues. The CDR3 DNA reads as TGTGCCTGGACGGTCGGAAGGGGGTTGCACACTGAAGCTTTCTTT. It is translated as CAWTVGRGLHTEAFF.

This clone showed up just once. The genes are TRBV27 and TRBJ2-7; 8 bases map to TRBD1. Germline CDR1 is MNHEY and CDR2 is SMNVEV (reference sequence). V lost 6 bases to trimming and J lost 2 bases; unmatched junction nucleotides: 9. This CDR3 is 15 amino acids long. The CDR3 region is CASREQGGFPYEQYF. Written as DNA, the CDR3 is TGTGCCAGCAGAGAACAGGGGGGATTCCCCTACGAGCAGTACTTC.

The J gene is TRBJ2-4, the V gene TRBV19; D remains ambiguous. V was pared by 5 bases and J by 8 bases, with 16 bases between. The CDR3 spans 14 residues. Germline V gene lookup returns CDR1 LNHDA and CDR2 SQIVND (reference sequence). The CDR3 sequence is CASSPQSSADIQYF. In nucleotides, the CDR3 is TGTGCCAGTAGTCCCCAGAGTTCGGCGGACATTCAGTACTTC.

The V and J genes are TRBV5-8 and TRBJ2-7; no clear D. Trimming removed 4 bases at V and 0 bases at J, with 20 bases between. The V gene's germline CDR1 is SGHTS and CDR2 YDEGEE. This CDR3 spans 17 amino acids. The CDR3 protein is CASSARSLFRSSYEQYF. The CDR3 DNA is TGTGCCAGCAGCGCCCGGTCACTATTTCGGTCCTCCTACGAGCAGTACTTC.

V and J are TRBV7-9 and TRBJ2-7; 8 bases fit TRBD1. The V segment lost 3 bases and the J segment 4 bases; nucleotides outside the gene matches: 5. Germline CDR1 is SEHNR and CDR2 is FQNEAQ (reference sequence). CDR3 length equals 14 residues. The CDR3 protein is CASSLEQGVYEQYF. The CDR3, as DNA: TGTGCCAGCAGCTTGGAACAGGGGGTGTACGAGCAGTACTTC.